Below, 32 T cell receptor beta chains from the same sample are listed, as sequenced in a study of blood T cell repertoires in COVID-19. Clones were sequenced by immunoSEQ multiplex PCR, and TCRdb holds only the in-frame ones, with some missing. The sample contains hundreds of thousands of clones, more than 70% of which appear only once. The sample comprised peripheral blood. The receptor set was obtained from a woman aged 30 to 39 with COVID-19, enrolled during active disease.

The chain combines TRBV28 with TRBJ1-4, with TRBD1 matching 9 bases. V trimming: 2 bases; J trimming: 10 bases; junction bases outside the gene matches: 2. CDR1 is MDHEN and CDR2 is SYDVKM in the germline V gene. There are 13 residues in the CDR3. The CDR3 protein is CASSLQTGGKLFF. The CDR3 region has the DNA TGTGCCAGCAGTTTACAGACAGGGGGAAAACTGTTTTTT.

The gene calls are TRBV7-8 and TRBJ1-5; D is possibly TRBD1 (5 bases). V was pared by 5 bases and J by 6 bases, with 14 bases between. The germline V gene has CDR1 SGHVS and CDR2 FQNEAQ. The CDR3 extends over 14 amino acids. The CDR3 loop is CASSRGGGSQPQHF. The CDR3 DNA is TGTGCCAGCAGCCGAGGCGGGGGGAGTCAGCCCCAGCATTTT. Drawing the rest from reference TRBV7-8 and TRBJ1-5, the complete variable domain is GAGVSQSPRYKVAKRGQDVALRCDPISGHVSLFWYQQALGQGPEFLTYFQNEAQLDKSGLPSDRFFAERPEGSVSTLKIQRTQQEDSAVYLCASSRGGGSQPQHFGDGTRLSIL.

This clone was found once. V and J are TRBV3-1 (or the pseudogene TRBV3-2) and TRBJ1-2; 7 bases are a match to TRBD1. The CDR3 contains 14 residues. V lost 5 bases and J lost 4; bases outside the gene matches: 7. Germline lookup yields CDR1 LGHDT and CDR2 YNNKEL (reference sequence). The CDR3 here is CASSKGQDVYGYTF. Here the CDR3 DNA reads TGTGCCAGCAGCAAAGGACAGGATGTCTATGGCTACACCTTC.

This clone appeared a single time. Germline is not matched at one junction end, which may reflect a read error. Written as DNA, the CDR3 is TGCGCCAGCAGCCAGAATACTGTGGGACTAGCCGCTTTT. Residues: CASSQNTVGLAAF. The rearrangement uses TRBV4-3 and TRBJ2-3, with 9 bases matching TRBD2. The CDR3 extends over 13 amino acids. The germline V gene encodes CDR1 LGHNA and CDR2 YSLEER.

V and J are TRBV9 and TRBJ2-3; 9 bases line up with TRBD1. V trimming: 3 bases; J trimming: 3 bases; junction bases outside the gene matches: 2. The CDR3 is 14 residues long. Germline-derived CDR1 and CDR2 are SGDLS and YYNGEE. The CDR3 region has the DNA TGTGCCAGCAGCGCTGGACAGGGGACAGATACGCAGTATTTT. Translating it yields CASSAGQGTDTQYF.

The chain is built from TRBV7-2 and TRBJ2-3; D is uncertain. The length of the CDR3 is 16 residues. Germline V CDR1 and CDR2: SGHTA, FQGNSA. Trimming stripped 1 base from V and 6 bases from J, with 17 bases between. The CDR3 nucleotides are TGTGCCAGCAGCTTAGATCGCCAGCGTCGCTCGGATACGCAGTATTTT. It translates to CASSLDRQRRSDTQYF.

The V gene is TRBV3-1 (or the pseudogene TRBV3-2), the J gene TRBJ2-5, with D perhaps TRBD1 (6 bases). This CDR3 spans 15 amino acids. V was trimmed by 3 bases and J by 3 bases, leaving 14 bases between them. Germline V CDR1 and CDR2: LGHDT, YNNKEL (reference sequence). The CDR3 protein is CASSQPGETEETQYF. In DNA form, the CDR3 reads TGTGCCAGCAGCCAGCCAGGGGAGACAGAAGAGACCCAGTACTTC.

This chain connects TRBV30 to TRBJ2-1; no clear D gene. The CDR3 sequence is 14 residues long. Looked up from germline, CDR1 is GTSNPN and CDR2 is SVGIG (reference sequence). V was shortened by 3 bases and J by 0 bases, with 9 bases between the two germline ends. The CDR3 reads CAWSIKASYNEQFF. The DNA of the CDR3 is TGTGCCTGGAGCATAAAAGCCTCCTACAATGAGCAGTTCTTC.

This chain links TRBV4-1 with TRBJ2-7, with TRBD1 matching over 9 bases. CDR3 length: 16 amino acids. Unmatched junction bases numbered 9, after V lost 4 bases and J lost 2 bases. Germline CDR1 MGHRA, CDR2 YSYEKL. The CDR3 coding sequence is TGCGCCAGCAGCCCACGCCCCGGGACAGGGCCCTACGAGCAGTACGTC. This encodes CASSPRPGTGPYEQYV.

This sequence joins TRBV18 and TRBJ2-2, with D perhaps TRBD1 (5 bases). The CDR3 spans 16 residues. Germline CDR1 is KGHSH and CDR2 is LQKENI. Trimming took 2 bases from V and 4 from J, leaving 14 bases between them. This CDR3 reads CASSPSARAGTGELFF. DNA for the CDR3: TGTGCCAGCTCACCATCGGCCAGGGCTGGCACCGGGGAGCTGTTTTTT.

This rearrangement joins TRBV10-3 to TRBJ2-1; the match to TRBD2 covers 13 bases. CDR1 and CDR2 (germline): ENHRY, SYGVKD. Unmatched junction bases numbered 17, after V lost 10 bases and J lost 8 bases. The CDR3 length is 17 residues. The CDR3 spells CATTGGAGTSGNDEQFF. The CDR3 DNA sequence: TGTGCCACCACCGGGGGGGCAGGGACTAGCGGGAACGATGAGCAGTTCTTC.

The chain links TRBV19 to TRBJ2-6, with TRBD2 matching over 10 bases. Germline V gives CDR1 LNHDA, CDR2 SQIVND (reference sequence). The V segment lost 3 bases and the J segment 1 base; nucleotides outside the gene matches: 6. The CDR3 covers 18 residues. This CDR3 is CASSINSGRGSGANVLTF. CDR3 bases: TGTGCCAGTAGTATTAACAGCGGGAGGGGGTCTGGGGCCAACGTCCTGACTTTC.

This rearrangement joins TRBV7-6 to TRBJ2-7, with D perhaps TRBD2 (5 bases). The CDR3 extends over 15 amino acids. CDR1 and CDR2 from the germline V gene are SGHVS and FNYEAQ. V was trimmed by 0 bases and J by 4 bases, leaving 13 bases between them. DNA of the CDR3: TGTGCCAGCAGCTTAGCTGGAGGCAGGCGTTACGAGCAGTACTTC. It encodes CASSLAGGRRYEQYF.

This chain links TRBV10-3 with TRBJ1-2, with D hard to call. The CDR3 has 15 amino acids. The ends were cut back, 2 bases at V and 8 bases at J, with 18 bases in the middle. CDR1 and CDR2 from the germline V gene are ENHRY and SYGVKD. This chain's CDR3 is CAISERQQPRRGYTF. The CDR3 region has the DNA TGTGCCATCAGTGAGCGGCAACAGCCTCGGCGCGGCTACACCTTC.

CDR3 loop: CATSRDSELTRYF. CDR3 nucleotide sequence: TGTGCCACCAGCAGAGATAGTGAGCTCACGAGGTATTTT. V is TRBV15 and J is TRBJ2-3; D gene ambiguous. The germline CDR1 and CDR2 sequences are LNHNV and YYDKDF (reference sequence). This CDR3 is 13 amino acids long. The V gene lost 0 bases and the J gene lost 14 bases, with 15 bases spanning the gap.

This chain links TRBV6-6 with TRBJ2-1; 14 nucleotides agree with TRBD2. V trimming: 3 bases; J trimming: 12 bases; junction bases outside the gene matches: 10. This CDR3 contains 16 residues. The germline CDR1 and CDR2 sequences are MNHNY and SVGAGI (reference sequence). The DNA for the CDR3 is TGTGCCAGCAGTTATCCAGGACTAGCGGGAGGATTTGGGCAGTTCTTC. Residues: CASSYPGLAGGFGQFF.

In DNA form, the CDR3 reads TGTGCCAGCAGCTTAGTGGCGGTTGAGGGACAGGGGTACTTC. It is translated as CASSLVAVEGQGYF. V gene TRBV7-9 combines with J gene TRBJ2-7; 9 nucleotides agree with TRBD1. Trimming at V came to 1 base and at J to 12 bases, leaving 10 bases not matched to a gene. Germline values: CDR1 SEHNR, CDR2 FQNEAQ (reference sequence). CDR3 length equals 14 residues.

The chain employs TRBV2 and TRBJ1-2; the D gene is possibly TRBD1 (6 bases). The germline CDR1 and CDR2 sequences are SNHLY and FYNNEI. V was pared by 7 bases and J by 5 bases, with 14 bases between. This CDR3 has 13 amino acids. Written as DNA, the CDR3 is TGTGCCAGCAATCAGTTACAGGGTTATGGCTACACCTTC. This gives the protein CASNQLQGYGYTF.

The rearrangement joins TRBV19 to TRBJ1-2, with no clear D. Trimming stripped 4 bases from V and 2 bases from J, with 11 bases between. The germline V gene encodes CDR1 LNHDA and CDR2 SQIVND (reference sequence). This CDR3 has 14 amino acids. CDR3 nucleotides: TGTGCCAGTAGTAACCCTGGGCAAAACTATGGCTACACCTTC. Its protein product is CASSNPGQNYGYTF.

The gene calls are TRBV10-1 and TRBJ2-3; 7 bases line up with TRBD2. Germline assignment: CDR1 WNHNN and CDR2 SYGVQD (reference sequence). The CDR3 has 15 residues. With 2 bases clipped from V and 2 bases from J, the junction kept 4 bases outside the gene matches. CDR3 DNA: TGCGCCAGCAGTGAGACGACTAGCACCACAGATACGCAGTATTTT. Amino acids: CASSETTSTTDTQYF.

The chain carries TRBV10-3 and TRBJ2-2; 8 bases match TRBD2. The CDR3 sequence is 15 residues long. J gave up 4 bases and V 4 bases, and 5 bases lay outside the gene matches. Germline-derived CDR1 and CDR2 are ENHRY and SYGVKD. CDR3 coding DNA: TGTGCCATCAGTGCCGCGGGAGGTTCCACCGGGGAGCTGTTTTTT. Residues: CAISAAGGSTGELFF.

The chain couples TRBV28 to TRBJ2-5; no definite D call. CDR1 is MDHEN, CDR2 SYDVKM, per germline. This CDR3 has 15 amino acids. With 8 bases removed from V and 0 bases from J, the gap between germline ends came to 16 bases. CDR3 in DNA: TGTGCCAGCGTACCGGTCGGTGAGAACCAAGAGACCCAGTACTTC. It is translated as CASVPVGENQETQYF.

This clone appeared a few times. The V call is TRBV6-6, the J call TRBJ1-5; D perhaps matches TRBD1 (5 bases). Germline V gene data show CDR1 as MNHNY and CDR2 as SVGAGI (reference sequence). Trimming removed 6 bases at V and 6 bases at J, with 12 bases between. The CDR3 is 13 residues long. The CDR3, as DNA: TGTGCCAGCAGCCATGGCGGGGCTCAGCCCCAGCATTTT. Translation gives CASSHGGAQPQHF.

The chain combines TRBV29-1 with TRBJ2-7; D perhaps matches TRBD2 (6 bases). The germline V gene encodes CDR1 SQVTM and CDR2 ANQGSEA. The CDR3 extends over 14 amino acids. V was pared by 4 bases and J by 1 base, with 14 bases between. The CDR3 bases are TGCAGCGTTGCCTGGGACGGGAGTTCCTACGAGCAGTACTTC. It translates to CSVAWDGSSYEQYF.

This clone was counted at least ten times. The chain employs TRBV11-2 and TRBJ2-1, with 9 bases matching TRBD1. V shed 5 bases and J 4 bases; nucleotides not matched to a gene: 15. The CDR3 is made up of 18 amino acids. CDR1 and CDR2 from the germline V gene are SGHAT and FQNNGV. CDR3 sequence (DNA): TGTGCCAGCAGCAGCCCGGGACAGGGTGGATCAGGGTACAATGAGCAGTTCTTC. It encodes CASSSPGQGGSGYNEQFF.

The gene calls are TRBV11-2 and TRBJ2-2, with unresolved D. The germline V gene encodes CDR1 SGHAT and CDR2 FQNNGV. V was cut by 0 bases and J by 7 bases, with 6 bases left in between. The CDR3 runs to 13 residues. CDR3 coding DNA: TGTGCCAGCAGCTTAGATATTAGCGGGGAGCTGTTTTTT. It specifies CASSLDISGELFF.

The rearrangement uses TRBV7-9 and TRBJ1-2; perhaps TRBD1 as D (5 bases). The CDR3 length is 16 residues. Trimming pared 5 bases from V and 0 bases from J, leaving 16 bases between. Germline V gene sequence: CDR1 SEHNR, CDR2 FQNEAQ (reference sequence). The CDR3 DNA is TGTGCCAGCAGCCAGGAGGGGAATCCGGCTAACTATGGCTACACCTTC. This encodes CASSQEGNPANYGYTF.

In nucleotides, the CDR3 is TGTGCCAGCCGGCGGGCGGGTGGGTCGAATGAGCAGTTCTTC. The encoded protein is CASRRAGGSNEQFF. The chain couples TRBV6-5 to TRBJ2-1, with D perhaps TRBD2 (5 bases). CDR1 is MNHEY, CDR2 SVGAGI, per germline. The CDR3 has 14 amino acids. V dropped 8 bases and J dropped 7 bases, with 18 bases sitting between them.

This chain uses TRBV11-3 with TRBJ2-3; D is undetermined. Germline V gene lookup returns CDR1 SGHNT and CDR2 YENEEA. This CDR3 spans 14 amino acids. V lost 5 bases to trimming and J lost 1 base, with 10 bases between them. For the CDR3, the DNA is TGTGCCAGCAGCCGACATGCAGGCACAGATACGCAGTATTTT. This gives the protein CASSRHAGTDTQYF.

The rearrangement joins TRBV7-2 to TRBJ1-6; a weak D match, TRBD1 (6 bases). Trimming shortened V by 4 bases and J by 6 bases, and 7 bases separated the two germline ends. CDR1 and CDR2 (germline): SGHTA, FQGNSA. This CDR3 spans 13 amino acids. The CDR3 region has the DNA TGTGCCAGCAGCTCACAGGGTAATTCACCCCTCCACTTT. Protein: CASSSQGNSPLHF.

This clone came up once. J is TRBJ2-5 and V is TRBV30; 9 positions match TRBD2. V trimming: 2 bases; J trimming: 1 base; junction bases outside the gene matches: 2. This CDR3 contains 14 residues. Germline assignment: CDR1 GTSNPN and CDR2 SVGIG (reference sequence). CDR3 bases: TGTGCCTGGAGTCGCGGGAGGGGCCAAGAGACCCAGTACTTC. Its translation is CAWSRGRGQETQYF.

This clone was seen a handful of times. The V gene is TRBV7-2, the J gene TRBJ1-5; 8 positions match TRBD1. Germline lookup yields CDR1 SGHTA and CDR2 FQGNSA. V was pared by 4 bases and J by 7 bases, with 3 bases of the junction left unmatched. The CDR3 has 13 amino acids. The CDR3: CASSSDRAQPQHF. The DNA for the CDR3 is TGTGCCAGCAGCTCGGACAGGGCGCAGCCCCAGCATTTT.